Listed below are T cell receptor beta chains from one sample, sequenced in a study of OX40 agonist ivuxolimab in advanced cancers. The table came from immunoSEQ multiplex PCR; TCRdb's copy has only in-frame clones and leaves some out. The data hold some 31,000 clones, with about 80% observed a single time. Sequenced material: CD4+ or CD8+ T cells sorted from blood, taken in a trial of the OX40 agonist ivuxolimab. Every receptor here comes from an adult with an advanced solid tumor such as melanoma, head and neck, liver or kidney cancer. Each CDR3 is given with its conserved first and last residue. Each record gives: J gene, D gene, V gene, clone size, CDR3 DNA, CDR3 protein. D genes are given only for firm matches. Size is stated for part of the rows, as once, few or many counts, or as a class when the clone is expanded.

j_call: TRBJ1-2; d_call: .; v_call: TRBV7-9; clone_size: .; cdr3_nt: TGTGCCAGCAGCTATCCCTATGGAGGCTACACCTTC; cdr3_aa: CASSYPYGGYTF
j_call: TRBJ1-1; d_call: .; v_call: TRBV19; clone_size: few; cdr3_nt: TGTGCCAGTAGGGGGGATATGAACACTGAAGCTTTCTTT; cdr3_aa: CASRGDMNTEAFF
j_call: TRBJ2-7; d_call: .; v_call: TRBV18; clone_size: .; cdr3_nt: TGTGCCAGCTCACCACGGAGGCGGCAGGCAAGCTCCTACGAGCAGTACTTC; cdr3_aa: CASSPRRRQASSYEQYF
j_call: TRBJ2-2; d_call: .; v_call: TRBV27; clone_size: .; cdr3_nt: TGTGCCAGCAGGACAACTAGTAGGGTAATCGCCGGGGAGCTGTTTTTT; cdr3_aa: CASRTTSRVIAGELFF
j_call: TRBJ1-4; d_call: .; v_call: TRBV5-5; clone_size: .; cdr3_nt: TGTGCCAGCAGCTTGGGACAGGTCTCGGGTGAAAAACTGTTTTTT; cdr3_aa: CASSLGQVSGEKLFF
j_call: TRBJ2-5; d_call: TRBD2; v_call: TRBV5-4; clone_size: .; cdr3_nt: TGTGCCAGCAGCTTGAACTTAGCGGGGAAAGAGACCCAGTACTTC; cdr3_aa: CASSLNLAGKETQYF
j_call: TRBJ2-7; d_call: TRBD1; v_call: TRBV10-3; clone_size: .; cdr3_nt: TGTGCCATCAGTTCCGGGACAGGGTTAGGGTACGAGCAGTACTTC; cdr3_aa: CAISSGTGLGYEQYF
j_call: TRBJ1-2; d_call: .; v_call: TRBV5-1; clone_size: .; cdr3_nt: TGCGCCAGCAGCTTTGGGCAGGACTATGGCTACACCTTC; cdr3_aa: CASSFGQDYGYTF
j_call: TRBJ1-2; d_call: .; v_call: TRBV7-5; clone_size: .; cdr3_nt: TGTGTCAGAAGCTTAAGGACAGAGGGCTACACCTTC; cdr3_aa: CVRSLRTEGYTF
j_call: TRBJ1-5; d_call: .; v_call: TRBV5-1; clone_size: .; cdr3_nt: TGCGCCAGCAGCTTGGGTAGCAATCAGCCCCAGCATTTT; cdr3_aa: CASSLGSNQPQHF
j_call: TRBJ1-4; d_call: TRBD1; v_call: TRBV2; clone_size: .; cdr3_nt: TGTGCCAGCAGTTCCGTGACAGGGAGGAATGAAAAACTGTTTTTT; cdr3_aa: CASSSVTGRNEKLFF
j_call: TRBJ2-2; d_call: TRBD2; v_call: TRBV6-1; clone_size: .; cdr3_nt: TGTGCCAGCGGGCAGGGACTAGCGGGGGTCGGGGAGCTGTTTTTT; cdr3_aa: CASGQGLAGVGELFF
j_call: TRBJ2-7; d_call: TRBD2; v_call: TRBV10-3; clone_size: .; cdr3_nt: TGTGCCACCAGTGTCGGGAGGGGAGAGGGGCAGTACTTC; cdr3_aa: CATSVGRGEGQYF
j_call: TRBJ2-1; d_call: .; v_call: TRBV27; clone_size: .; cdr3_nt: TGTGCCAGCGCATCGGGGGATCGACGAGGGACCTACAATGAGCAGTTCTTC; cdr3_aa: CASASGDRRGTYNEQFF
j_call: TRBJ1-5; d_call: .; v_call: TRBV28; clone_size: .; cdr3_nt: TGTGCCAGCACCACAGGGAACCAGCCCCAGCATTTT; cdr3_aa: CASTTGNQPQHF
j_call: TRBJ1-5; d_call: .; v_call: TRBV18; clone_size: .; cdr3_nt: TGTGCCAGCTCAGAGGCGGCGGGGGCCCGGCAGCCCCAGCATTTT; cdr3_aa: CASSEAAGARQPQHF
j_call: TRBJ2-3; d_call: .; v_call: TRBV7-9; clone_size: .; cdr3_nt: TGTGCCAGCAGCTTAGCGCTCGCAGATACGCAGTATTTT; cdr3_aa: CASSLALADTQYF
j_call: TRBJ1-4; d_call: TRBD1; v_call: TRBV6-1; clone_size: .; cdr3_nt: TGTGCCAGCAGTGCGGCCGGGACAGGGTTGGAAAAACTGTTTTTT; cdr3_aa: CASSAAGTGLEKLFF
j_call: TRBJ1-2; d_call: .; v_call: TRBV10-3; clone_size: few; cdr3_nt: TGTGCCATCAGTGCGGTGGACTATGGCTACACCTTC; cdr3_aa: CAISAVDYGYTF
j_call: TRBJ1-6; d_call: .; v_call: TRBV30; clone_size: .; cdr3_nt: TGTGCCTGGGACCGGGTAGTTTCACCCCTCCACTTT; cdr3_aa: CAWDRVVSPLHF